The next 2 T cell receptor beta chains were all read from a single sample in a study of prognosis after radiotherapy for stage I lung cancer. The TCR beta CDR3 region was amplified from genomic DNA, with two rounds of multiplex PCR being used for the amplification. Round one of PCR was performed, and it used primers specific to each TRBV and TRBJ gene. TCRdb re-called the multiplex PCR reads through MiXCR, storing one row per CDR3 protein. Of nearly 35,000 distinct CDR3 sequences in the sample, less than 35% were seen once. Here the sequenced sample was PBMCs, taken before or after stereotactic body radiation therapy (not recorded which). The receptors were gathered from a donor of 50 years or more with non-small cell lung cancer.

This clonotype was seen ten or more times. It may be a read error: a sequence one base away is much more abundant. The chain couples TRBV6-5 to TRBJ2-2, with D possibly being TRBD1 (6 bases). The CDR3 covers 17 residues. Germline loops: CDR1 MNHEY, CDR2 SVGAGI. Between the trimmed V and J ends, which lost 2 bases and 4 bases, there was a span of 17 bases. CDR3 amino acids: CASSYPPRRGCTGELFF. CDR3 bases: TGTGCCAGCAGTTACCCCCCCCGAAGGGGGTGCACCGGGGAGCTGTTTTTT.

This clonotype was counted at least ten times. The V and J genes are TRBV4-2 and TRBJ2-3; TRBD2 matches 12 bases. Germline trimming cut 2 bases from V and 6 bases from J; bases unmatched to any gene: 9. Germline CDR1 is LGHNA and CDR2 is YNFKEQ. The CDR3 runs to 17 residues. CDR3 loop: CASSQSLAGGPGDTQYF. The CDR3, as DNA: TGTGCCAGCAGCCAAAGTCTAGCGGGGGGGCCGGGGGATACGCAGTATTTT.